A selection of T cell receptor beta chains follows, all from one sample in a study of blood T cell repertoires in COVID-19. The protocol was immunoSEQ multiplex PCR, while the TCRdb copy is restricted to in-frame clones and leaves out a portion. This table holds around 400,000 clones, approximately 90% found once. The sample comprised PBMCs or T cells enriched from blood (not recorded which). These receptors were collected from a woman in her forties who had been exposed to COVID-19. Each CDR3 is given with its conserved first and last residue. A D gene is named only where the DNA matches it firmly. Not every row has a clone size; where given, it reads once, few, many or a size class.

J | D | size | V | length | DNA | CDR3
TRBJ1-1 | TRBD1 | NA | TRBV3-1/TRBV3-2 | 13 | TGTGCCAGCAGCCTACAGGGGGCGGCTGAAGCTTTCTTT | CASSLQGAAEAFF
TRBJ2-3 | NA | NA | TRBV7-8 | 16 | TGTGCCAGCAGCTCCACCCTCGGGGGATTCACAGATACGCAGTATTTT | CASSSTLGGFTDTQYF
TRBJ1-4 | NA | NA | TRBV19 | 16 | TGTGCCAGTAGTGTTCGCACAGGGCCGGATAATGAAAAACTGTTTTTT | CASSVRTGPDNEKLFF
TRBJ1-5 | NA | NA | TRBV30 | 13 | TGTGCCTGGAGCCTAGCAGCGAATCAGCCCCAGCATTTT | CAWSLAANQPQHF
TRBJ1-6 | NA | NA | TRBV19 | 15 | TGTGCCAGTAGTTCCGCGGGCCTGGGGAATTCACCCCTCCACTTT | CASSSAGLGNSPLHF
TRBJ2-7 | NA | NA | TRBV11-2 | 13 | TGTGCCAGCAGCTTAGGACAGACCTACGAGCAGTACTTC | CASSLGQTYEQYF
TRBJ2-5 | TRBD2 | NA | TRBV5-1 | 15 | TGCGCCAGCCGGAGGAACGGGAGGGAATTAGAGACCCAGTACTTC | CASRRNGRELETQYF
TRBJ1-1 | TRBD1 | NA | TRBV18 | 15 | TGTGCCAGCTCCCCAACCGGGACAGGGGGAACTGAAGCTTTCTTT | CASSPTGTGGTEAFF
TRBJ1-6 | NA | NA | TRBV2 | 15 | TGTGCCAGCAAGGAGGGGAACTCCTATAATTCACCCCTCCACTTT | CASKEGNSYNSPLHF
TRBJ2-2 | NA | once | TRBV5-1 | 15 | TGCGCCAGCAGCCCAAGGACAAAGAACACCGGGGAGCTGTTTTTT | CASSPRTKNTGELFF
TRBJ1-2 | NA | NA | TRBV6-6 | 14 | TGTGCCAGCAGCCGGCAGGGAACCGACGATGGCTACACCTTC | CASSRQGTDDGYTF
TRBJ1-1 | NA | NA | TRBV2 | 13 | TGTGCCAGCAGTGCCAGGACTAACACTGAAGCTTTCTTT | CASSARTNTEAFF
TRBJ1-4 | NA | NA | TRBV30 | 13 | TGTGCCTGGAGGGGGTCCGGGGGTGAAAAACTGTTTTTT | CAWRGSGGEKLFF
TRBJ2-3 | NA | NA | TRBV27 | 11 | TGTGCCAGCAAAAGTACGAGGACGCAGTATTTT | CASKSTRTQYF
TRBJ2-1 | TRBD2 | NA | TRBV4-3 | 17 | TGCGCCAGCAGCCAAGATTGGGTGGCTAGCGGGGGGAATGAGCAGTTCTTC | CASSQDWVASGGNEQFF
TRBJ2-7 | NA | NA | TRBV27 | 13 | TGTGCCAGCAGTTTGGGTGCCCTAGCGAGGCAGTACTTC | CASSLGALARQYF
TRBJ1-2 | TRBD1 | NA | TRBV5-6 | 15 | TGTGCCAGCAGCTTCGGGACAGGGGAAGGATATGGCTACACCTTC | CASSFGTGEGYGYTF
TRBJ2-1 | NA | NA | TRBV11-2 | 15 | TGTGCCAGCAGCTTAGGTCTACTCGGGTACAATGAGCAGTTCTTC | CASSLGLLGYNEQFF
TRBJ2-1 | NA | few | TRBV12-5 | 16 | TGTGCTACCACCCTGGAAGGGGGAAAACGGCTTGTTGAGCAGTTCTTC | CATTLEGGKRLVEQFF
TRBJ1-1 | NA | once | TRBV14 | 15 | TGTGCCAGCAGCCAAGGGCGGGGCTCAAGCACTGAAGCTTTCTTT | CASSQGRGSSTEAFF
TRBJ2-5 | TRBD1 | NA | TRBV18 | 16 | TGTGCCAGCTCCATTCAACAGGGGGCCGTGTGGGAGACCCAGTACTTC | CASSIQQGAVWETQYF
TRBJ1-1 | NA | once | TRBV5-5 | 12 | TGTGCCAGCAGCCGACCCGGGCCGGGGACTTTCTTT | CASSRPGPGTFF
TRBJ2-7 | TRBD2 | NA | TRBV5-1 | 14 | TGCGCCAGCAGCTTGAGGGAGGGCTCCTACGAGCAGTACTTC | CASSLREGSYEQYF
TRBJ2-7 | NA | NA | TRBV5-1 | 15 | TGCGCCAGCAGCTTGCCAGGGAATCCCCCTCACGAGCAGTACTTC | CASSLPGNPPHEQYF
TRBJ1-1 | NA | NA | TRBV7-2 | 13 | TGTGCCAGCAGCTTATTCAGGGCCACTGAAGCTTTCTTT | CASSLFRATEAFF
TRBJ1-3 | NA | NA | TRBV28 | 15 | TGTGCCAGCAGTTTCCGCGGGAATGTAGGAAACACCATATATTTT | CASSFRGNVGNTIYF
TRBJ1-5 | NA | NA | TRBV19 | 15 | TGTGCCAGTAGGGGGAACAGGGTGCCCAATCAGCCCCAGCATTTT | CASRGNRVPNQPQHF
TRBJ1-5 | TRBD1 | once | TRBV30 | 13 | TGTGCCTGGAGTACAGGGGACGGTCAGCCCCAGCATTTT | CAWSTGDGQPQHF
TRBJ1-1 | NA | NA | TRBV25-1 | 14 | TGTGCCAGCAGTGCCACGACAGTGAACACTGAAGCTTTCTTT | CASSATTVNTEAFF
TRBJ1-5 | NA | NA | TRBV15 | 14 | TGTGCCACCAGCAGGGACAGAAACAATCAGCCCCAGCATTTT | CATSRDRNNQPQHF
TRBJ2-1 | TRBD2 | once | TRBV24-1 | 18 | TGTGCCACCAGTGATGACCGGACTAGCGGGACAAAGTACAATGAGCAGTTCTTC | CATSDDRTSGTKYNEQFF
TRBJ1-2 | TRBD1 | NA | TRBV5-6 | 13 | TGTGCCAGCAGCCCGGGGACAGGGGCTGGCTACACCTTC | CASSPGTGAGYTF
TRBJ1-2 | NA | NA | TRBV27 | 16 | TGTGCCAGCAGTCCACGGCAGGGGACCTTTAACTATGGCTACACCTTC | CASSPRQGTFNYGYTF
TRBJ2-5 | TRBD1 | NA | TRBV5-4 | 16 | TGTGCCAGCAGAGGGGGCCCAGGTCATCCCCAAGAGACCCAGTACTTC | CASRGGPGHPQETQYF
TRBJ2-3 | TRBD2 | NA | TRBV27 | 16 | TGTGCCACCGCGGGAGGGGGAGGTTTCGGGACAGATACGCAGTATTTT | CATAGGGGFGTDTQYF
TRBJ2-7 | NA | NA | TRBV30 | 15 | TGTGCCTGGAGTCTACAGGTTGTTACCTCCTACGAGCAGTACTTC | CAWSLQVVTSYEQYF
TRBJ2-7 | TRBD1 | NA | TRBV5-1 | 16 | TGCGCCAGCAGCGCCCTACAGGGGATGGGCTCCTACGAGCAGTACTTC | CASSALQGMGSYEQYF
TRBJ1-2 | TRBD1 | NA | TRBV19 | 15 | TGTGCCAGTAGTACCCGAGGGACAGCTAACTATGGCTACACCTTC | CASSTRGTANYGYTF
TRBJ2-3 | NA | NA | TRBV13 | 9 | TGTGCCCTTGACAGGCACCAGTATTTT | CALDRHQYF